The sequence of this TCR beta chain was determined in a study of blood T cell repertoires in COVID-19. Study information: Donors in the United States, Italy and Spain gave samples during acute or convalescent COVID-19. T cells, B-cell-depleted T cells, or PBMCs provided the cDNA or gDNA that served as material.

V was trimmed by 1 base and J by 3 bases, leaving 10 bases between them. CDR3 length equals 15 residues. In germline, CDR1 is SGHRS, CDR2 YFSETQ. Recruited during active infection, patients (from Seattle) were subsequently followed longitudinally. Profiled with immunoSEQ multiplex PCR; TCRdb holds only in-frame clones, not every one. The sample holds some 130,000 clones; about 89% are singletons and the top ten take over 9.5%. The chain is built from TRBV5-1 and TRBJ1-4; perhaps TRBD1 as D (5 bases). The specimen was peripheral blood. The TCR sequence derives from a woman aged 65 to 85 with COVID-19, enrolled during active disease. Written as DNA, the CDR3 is TGCGCCAGCAGCTTGACAGGCAATCCTAATGAAAAACTGTTTTTT. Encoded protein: CASSLTGNPNEKLFF.